This T cell receptor (beta chain) stems from a study of CD4 T cells in relation to SARS-CoV-2 and coronaviruses. As to this clone: Antigen specificity is unknown.

TCRdb keeps only in-frame clones here, not all; method: immunoSEQ multiplex PCR. The table shows more than 55,000 clones, with 86% occurring only once. Study-wide results and caveats: Each donor contributed either pre-pandemic or post-infection samples, not both. Crossreactivity was assessed only for spike protein, not other viral proteins. In around three fifths of donors, memory CD4+ clonotypes crossrecognized SARS-CoV-2 and at least one common cold coronavirus spike.

CD4+ T cells from unexposed donors were obtained before the COVID-19 pandemic (2011-2018). Naive and memory CD4+ T cells came from enriched cryopreserved PBMCs. This CDR3 has 13 amino acids. J gave up 7 bases and V 3 bases, and 2 bases lay outside the gene matches. Germline CDR1 reads MNHNS; CDR2 reads SASEGT. The sequence was obtained from a human donor in good health. The V call is TRBV6-1, the J call TRBJ2-3; 9 bases map to TRBD2. Material: memory CD4+ T cells from PBMCs. The CDR3 region is CASSDLAGYTQYF. The CDR3 DNA sequence: TGTGCCAGCAGTGATCTAGCGGGATATACGCAGTATTTT.